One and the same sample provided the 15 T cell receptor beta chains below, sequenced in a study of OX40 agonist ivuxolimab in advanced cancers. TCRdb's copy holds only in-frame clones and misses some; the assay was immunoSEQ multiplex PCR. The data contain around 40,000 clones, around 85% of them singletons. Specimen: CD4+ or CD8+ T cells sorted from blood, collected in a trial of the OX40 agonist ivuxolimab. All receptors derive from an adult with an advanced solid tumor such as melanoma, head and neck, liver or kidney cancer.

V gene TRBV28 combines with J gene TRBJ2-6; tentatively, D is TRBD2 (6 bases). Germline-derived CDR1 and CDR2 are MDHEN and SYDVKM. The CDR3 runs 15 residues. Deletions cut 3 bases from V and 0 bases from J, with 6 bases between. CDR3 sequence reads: CASSFGGSGANVLTF. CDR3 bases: TGTGCCAGCAGTTTCGGGGGCTCTGGGGCCAACGTCCTGACTTTC.

CDR3 protein: CSVDDTDTQYF. The CDR3 DNA reads as TGCAGTGTGGACGACACAGATACGCAGTATTTT. The chain uses TRBV20-1 and TRBJ2-3; D remains ambiguous. The V end lost 7 bases, the J end lost 2 bases, and 7 bases lay between the germline ends. Germline loops: CDR1 DFQATT, CDR2 SNEGSKA (reference sequence). The CDR3 has 11 amino acids.

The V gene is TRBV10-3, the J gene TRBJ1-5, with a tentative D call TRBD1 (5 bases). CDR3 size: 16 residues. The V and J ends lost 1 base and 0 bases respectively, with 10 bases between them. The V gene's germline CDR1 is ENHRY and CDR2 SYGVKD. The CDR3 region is CAISEFGTASNQPQHF. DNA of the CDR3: TGTGCCATCAGTGAGTTTGGGACCGCTAGCAATCAGCCCCAGCATTTT.

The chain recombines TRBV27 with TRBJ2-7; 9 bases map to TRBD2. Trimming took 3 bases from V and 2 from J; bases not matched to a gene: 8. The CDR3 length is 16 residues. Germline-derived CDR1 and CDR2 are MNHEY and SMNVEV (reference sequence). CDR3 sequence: CASSLSPIAGAYEQYF. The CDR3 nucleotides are TGTGCCAGCAGTTTGTCCCCAATAGCGGGAGCCTACGAGCAGTACTTC.

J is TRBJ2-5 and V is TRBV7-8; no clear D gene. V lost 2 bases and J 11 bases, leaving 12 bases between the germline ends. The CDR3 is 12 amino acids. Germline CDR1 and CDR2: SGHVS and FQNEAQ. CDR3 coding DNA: TGTGCCAGCAGCTTATCCCCCACGGAGCAGTACTTC. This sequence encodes CASSLSPTEQYF. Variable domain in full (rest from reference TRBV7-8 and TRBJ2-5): GAGVSQSPRYKVAKRGQDVALRCDPISGHVSLFWYQQALGQGPEFLTYFQNEAQLDKSGLPSDRFFAERPEGSVSTLKIQRTQQEDSAVYLCASSLSPTEQYFGPGTRLLVL.

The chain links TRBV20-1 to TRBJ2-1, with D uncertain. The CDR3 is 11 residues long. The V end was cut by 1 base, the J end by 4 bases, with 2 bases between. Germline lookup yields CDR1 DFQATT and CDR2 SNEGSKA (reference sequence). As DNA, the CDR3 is TGCAGTGCTAGAGGATACAATGAGCAGTTCTTC. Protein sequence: CSARGYNEQFF.

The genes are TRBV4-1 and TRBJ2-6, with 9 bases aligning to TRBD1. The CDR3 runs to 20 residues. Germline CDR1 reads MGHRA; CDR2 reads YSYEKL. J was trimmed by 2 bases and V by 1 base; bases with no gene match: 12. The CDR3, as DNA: TGCGCCAGCAGCCAAGTTATAGGGACAGGGAGGTTGACTGGGGCCAACGTCCTGACTTTC. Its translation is CASSQVIGTGRLTGANVLTF.

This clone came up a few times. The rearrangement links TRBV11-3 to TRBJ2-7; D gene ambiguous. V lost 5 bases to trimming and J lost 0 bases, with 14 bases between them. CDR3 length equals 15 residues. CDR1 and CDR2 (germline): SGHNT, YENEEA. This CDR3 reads CASSPRIRDSYEQYF. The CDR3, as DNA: TGTGCCAGCAGCCCACGAATTAGGGACTCCTACGAGCAGTACTTC. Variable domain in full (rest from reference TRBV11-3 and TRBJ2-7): EAGVVQSPRYKIIEKKQPVAFWCNPISGHNTLYWYLQNLGQGPELLIRYENEEAVDDSQLPKDRFSAERLKGVDSTLKIQPAELGDSAVYLCASSPRIRDSYEQYFGPGTRLTVT.

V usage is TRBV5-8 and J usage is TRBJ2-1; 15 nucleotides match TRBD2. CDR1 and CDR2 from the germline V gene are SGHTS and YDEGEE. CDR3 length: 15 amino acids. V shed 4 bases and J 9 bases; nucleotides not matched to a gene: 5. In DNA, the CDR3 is TGTGCCAGCAGCGGGGGGACTAGCGGGAGGAGTGAGCAGTTCTTC. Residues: CASSGGTSGRSEQFF.

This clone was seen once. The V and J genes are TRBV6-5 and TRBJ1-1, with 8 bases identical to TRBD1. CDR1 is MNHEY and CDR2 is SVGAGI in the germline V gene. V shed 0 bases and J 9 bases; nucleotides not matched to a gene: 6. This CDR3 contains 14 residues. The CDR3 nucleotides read TGTGCCAGCAGTTACTCCAGGGGGCCCAACCAAGCTTTCTTT. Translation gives CASSYSRGPNQAFF.

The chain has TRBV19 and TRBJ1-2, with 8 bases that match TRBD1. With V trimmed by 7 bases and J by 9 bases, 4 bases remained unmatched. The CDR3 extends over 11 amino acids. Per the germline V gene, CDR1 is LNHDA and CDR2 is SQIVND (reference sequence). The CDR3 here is CASNRGYRYTF. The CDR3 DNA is TGTGCCAGTAACAGGGGGTATCGCTACACCTTC.

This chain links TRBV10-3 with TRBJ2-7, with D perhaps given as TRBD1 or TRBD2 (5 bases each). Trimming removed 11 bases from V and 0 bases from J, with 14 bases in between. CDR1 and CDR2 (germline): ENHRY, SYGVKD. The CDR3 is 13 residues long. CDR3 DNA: TGTGCCTCAACGAGGGGCCGCTCCTACGAGCAGTACTTC. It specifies CASTRGRSYEQYF.

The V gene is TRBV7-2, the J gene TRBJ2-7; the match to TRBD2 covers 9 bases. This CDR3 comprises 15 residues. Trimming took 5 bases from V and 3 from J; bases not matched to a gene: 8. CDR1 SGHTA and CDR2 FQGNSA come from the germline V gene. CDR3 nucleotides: TGTGCCAGCAGCCAACTGGAAGCGGGAGGCTACGAGCAGTACTTC. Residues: CASSQLEAGGYEQYF.

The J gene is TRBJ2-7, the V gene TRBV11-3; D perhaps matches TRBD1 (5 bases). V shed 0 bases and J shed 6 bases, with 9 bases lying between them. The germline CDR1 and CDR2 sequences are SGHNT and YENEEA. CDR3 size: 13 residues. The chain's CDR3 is CASSLDRVREQYF. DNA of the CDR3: TGTGCCAGCAGCTTAGACAGGGTGCGCGAGCAGTACTTC.

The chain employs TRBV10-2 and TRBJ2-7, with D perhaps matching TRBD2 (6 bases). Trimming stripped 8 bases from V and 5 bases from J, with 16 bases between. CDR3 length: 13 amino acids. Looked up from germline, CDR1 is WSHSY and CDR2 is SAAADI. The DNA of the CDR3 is TGCGCCAGCGGGTGGGCGGGGACGAACGAGCAGTACTTC. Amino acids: CASGWAGTNEQYF.